This section outlines one T cell receptor (beta chain) sequence together with its context. Sequencing was performed with immunoSEQ multiplex PCR; in TCRdb, only in-frame clones are kept and a portion is missing. Altogether over 150,000 clones are present, approximately 79% being singletons, with the ten largest covering under 15%. These data are taken from a study of blood T cell repertoires in COVID-19. As for the study in general: T cells, B-cell-depleted T cells, or PBMCs supplied cDNA or gDNA.

Trimming shortened V by 6 bases and J by 3 bases, and 21 bases separated the two germline ends. Germline CDR1 and CDR2: SGHDT and YYEEEE. This CDR3 has 16 residues. The V and J genes are TRBV5-6 and TRBJ1-1; TRBD1 might be the D (6 bases). Sequencing was done on a sample of peripheral blood. This TCR was recovered from a woman aged 45-60 years with acute or convalescent COVID-19. The CDR3 protein is CASTLTTTGAYTEAFF. Here the CDR3 DNA reads TGTGCCAGCACCCTTACAACGACAGGAGCGTACACTGAAGCTTTCTTT. The full variable domain, with the rest looked up from reference TRBV5-6 and TRBJ1-1, is DAGVTQSPTHLIKTRGQQVTLRCSPKSGHDTVSWYQQALGQGPQFIFQYYEEEERQRGNFPDRFSGHQFPNYSSELNVNALLLGDSALYLCASTLTTTGAYTEAFFGQGTRLTVV.